In its sample, the clone carrying this TCR beta chain was seen a few times. The entry originates in a study of neurological immune-mediated disorders. MiXCR, run by TCRdb on the 5' RACE reads, gives a single entry per CDR3 protein. The sample consists of under 45,000 distinct CDR3 sequences, over 9.5% of them appearing once. V gave up 7 bases and J gave up 5 bases, with 14 bases separating them. The CDR3 is 13 residues long. Per the germline V gene, CDR1 is MNHNS and CDR2 is SASEGT. Sequencing input: PBMCs. This chain connects TRBV6-1 to TRBJ1-2, with D uncertain. This sequence originates from a female donor in good health. The CDR3 DNA follows: TGTGCCAGCACTGCTCAGATTCGTTATGGCTACACCTTC. Amino acid sequence: CASTAQIRYGYTF.